This T cell receptor beta chain originates from a study of T cell clonality in common variable immunodeficiency. Study outcomes and limitations: Fewer deletions and N-nucleotide insertions were reportedly seen in common variable immunodeficiency TCR beta sequences. Compared with healthy controls, CVID subjects showed increased TCRbeta clonality, mostly in about a third.

Generated by immunoSEQ multiplex PCR, the TCRdb table keeps only in-frame clones and is missing some. This sample has 28,000 or so clones, each found more than once. Regarding this clone: Its specificity is unknown. The read gets to within 3 residues of the CDR3 end, and the germline J gene fills in the rest.

The CDR3 extends over 13 amino acids. Germline V gene lookup returns CDR1 SGHNT and CDR2 YENEEA. V shed 0 bases and J shed 9 bases, with 9 bases lying between them. The sequencing input was peripheral blood mononuclear cells. This chain connects TRBV11-3 to TRBJ2-1; D possibly corresponds to TRBD1 (5 bases). The TCR sequence derives from a human donor with common variable immunodeficiency. CDR3 sequence reads: CASSLEAGFEQFF. The sequenced CDR3 bases are TGTGCCAGCAGCTTAGAAGCAGGGTTTGAG.